This entry describes one T cell receptor beta chain. Its matching antigen is unknown. Sequencing was performed with immunoSEQ multiplex PCR; in TCRdb, only in-frame clones are kept and a portion is missing. The top ten hold over 3% of the sample, which has 150,000 or so clones, more than 85% seen once. This sample was included in a study of T cell responses to AZD1222 COVID-19 vaccine. Study-level background: Some second doses came at about 4 weeks and others at about 12 weeks; these were pooled. The study's findings and limits: Without day 14 samples, only post-peak T cell repertoires were studied. Only a handful of people who got AZD1222 tested seropositive at baseline.

This sample comprised peripheral blood, obtained on day 0 of AZD1222 vaccination. The clonotype was recovered from an adult in good health.

The CDR3 bases are TGTGCCAGCAGCGTATGGGGGTCACAAGAGACCCAGTACTTC. It translates to CASSVWGSQETQYF. This sequence joins TRBV9 and TRBJ2-5; D assignment may be TRBD1 or TRBD2 (5 bases each). V gave up 1 base and J gave up 2 bases, with 9 bases separating them. CDR3 length: 14 amino acids. Per germline, CDR1 SGDLS and CDR2 YYNGEE.